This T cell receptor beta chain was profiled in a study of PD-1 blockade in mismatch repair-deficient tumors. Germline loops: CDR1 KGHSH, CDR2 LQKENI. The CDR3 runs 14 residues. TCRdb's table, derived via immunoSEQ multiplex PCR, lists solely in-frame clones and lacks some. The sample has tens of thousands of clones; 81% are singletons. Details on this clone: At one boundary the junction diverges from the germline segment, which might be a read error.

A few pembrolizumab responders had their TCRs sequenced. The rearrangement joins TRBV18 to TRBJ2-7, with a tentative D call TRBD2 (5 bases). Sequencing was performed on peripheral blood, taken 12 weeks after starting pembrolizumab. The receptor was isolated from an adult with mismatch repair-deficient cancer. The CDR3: CAGSHREAFYEQYF. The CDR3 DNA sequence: TGTGCCGGCTCGCACCGGGAAGCCTTCTACGAGCAGTACTTC. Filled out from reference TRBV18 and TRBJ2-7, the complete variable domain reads NAGVMQNPRHLVRRRGQEARLRCSPMKGHSHVYWYRQLPEEGLKFMVYLQKENIIDESGMPKERFSAEFPKEGPSILRIQQVVRGDSAAYFCAGSHREAFYEQYFGPGTRLTVT.